The TCR beta chain described here comes from a study of Graves' ophthalmopathy and Graves' hyperthyroidism. Across the whole study: Hyperthyroidism showing no ophthalmopathy within 18 months of follow-up was stable.

Germline-derived CDR1 and CDR2 are LNHDA and SQIVND (reference sequence). CDR3 length: 15 amino acids. Overall study findings and caveats: Blood was where most expanded thyroid clonotypes above 0.001 frequency also turned up. The model predicted ophthalmopathy progression with about 70% sensitivity and approximately 72% specificity.

Clinical symptoms and serum thyroxine were used for diagnosis; TRAb, thyroid ultrasound and orbital computed tomography were also relied on. Amplification of the TCR beta CDR3 regions used RNA transcripts (as template). The first round was an RT-PCR with HTBI primers, and the second round was a multiplex PCR. TCRdb recomputed calls from the multiplex PCR reads with MiXCR, one row per CDR3 protein. This repertoire shows about 1.1 million distinct CDR3 sequences, roughly 35% found once; its top ten account for around 10%. Worth noting for this clonotype: Its matching antigen is unknown. The junction does not match germline at one end; this may be a read error.

The TCR originated in an adult man with Graves' hyperthyroidism. The sequencing sample was made of peripheral blood or thyroid tissue (not recorded which). V and J are TRBV19 and TRBJ2-6; 10 positions match TRBD2. DNA for the CDR3: TGTGCCAGTAGTATTTGGCTAGCGGGGGCCTACGTCCTGACTTTC. Its translation: CASSIWLAGAYVLTF.